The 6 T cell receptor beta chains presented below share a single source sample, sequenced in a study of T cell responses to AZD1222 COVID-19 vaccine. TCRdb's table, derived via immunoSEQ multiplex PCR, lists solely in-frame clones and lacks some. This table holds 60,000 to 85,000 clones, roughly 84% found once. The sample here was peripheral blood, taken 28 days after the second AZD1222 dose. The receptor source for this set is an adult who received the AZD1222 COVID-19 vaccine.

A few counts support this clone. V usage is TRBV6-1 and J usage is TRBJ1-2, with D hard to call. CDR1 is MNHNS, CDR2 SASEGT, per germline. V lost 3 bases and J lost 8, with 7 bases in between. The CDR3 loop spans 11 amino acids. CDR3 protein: CASSDRRGYTF. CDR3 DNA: TGTGCCAGCAGTGACCGCAGAGGCTACACCTTC.

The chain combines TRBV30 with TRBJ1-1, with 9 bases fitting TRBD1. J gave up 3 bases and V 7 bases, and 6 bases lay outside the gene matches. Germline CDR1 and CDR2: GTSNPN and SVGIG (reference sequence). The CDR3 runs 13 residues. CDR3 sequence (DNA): TGTGCCTCGAGGACAGGGGACTACACTGAAGCTTTCTTT. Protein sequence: CASRTGDYTEAFF.

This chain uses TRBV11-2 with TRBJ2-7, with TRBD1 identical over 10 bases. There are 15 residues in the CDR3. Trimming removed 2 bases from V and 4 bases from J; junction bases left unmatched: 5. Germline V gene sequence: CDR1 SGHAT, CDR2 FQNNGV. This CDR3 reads CASSLMRTGGYEQYF. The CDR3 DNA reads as TGTGCCAGCAGCTTAATGCGGACAGGGGGATACGAGCAGTACTTC.

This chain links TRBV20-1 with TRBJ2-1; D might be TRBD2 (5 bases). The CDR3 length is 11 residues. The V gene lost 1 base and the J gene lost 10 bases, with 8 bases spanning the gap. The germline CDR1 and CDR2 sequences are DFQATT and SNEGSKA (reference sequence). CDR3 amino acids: CSARGSGEQFF. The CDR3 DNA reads TGCAGTGCTAGAGGCAGCGGCGAGCAGTTCTTC.

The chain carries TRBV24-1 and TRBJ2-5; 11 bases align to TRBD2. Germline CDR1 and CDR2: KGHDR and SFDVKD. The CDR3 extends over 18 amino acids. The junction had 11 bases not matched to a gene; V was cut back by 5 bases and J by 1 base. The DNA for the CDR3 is TGTGCCACCAGTGGAAGGCTAGCGGGGGGACGGTCCCAAGAGACCCAGTACTTC. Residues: CATSGRLAGGRSQETQYF.

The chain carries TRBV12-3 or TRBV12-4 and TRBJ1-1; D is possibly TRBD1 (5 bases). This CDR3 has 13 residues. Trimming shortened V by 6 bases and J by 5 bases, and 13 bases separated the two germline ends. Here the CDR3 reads CASRRGGWTEAFF. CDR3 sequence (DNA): TGTGCCAGCAGAAGGGGTGGGTGGACTGAAGCTTTCTTT.